One sample yielded the 3 T cell receptor beta chains listed below, sequenced in a study of STAT5B mutations in CD4+ large granular lymphocyte leukemia. Assay: immunoSEQ multiplex PCR; the TCRdb copy retains only in-frame clones and omits some. The sample carries 20,000 to 25,000 clones, about 81% recorded once. The sequenced sample was CD4+ T cells from blood buffy coats. The receptors here all came from a human donor in good health.

The V gene is TRBV7-2, the J gene TRBJ2-1; 7 positions agree with TRBD1. Germline V gene lookup returns CDR1 SGHTA and CDR2 FQGNSA. Trimming removed 5 bases from V and 9 bases from J; junction bases left unmatched: 13. The CDR3 covers 15 residues. The CDR3 bases are TGTGCCAGCAGCGCCGCGACAGGGTTATATGGTGAGCAGTTCTTC. Its translation is CASSAATGLYGEQFF.

V usage is TRBV28 and J usage is TRBJ1-5; no clear D. The V end lost 10 bases, the J end lost 1 base, and 8 bases lay between the germline ends. The CDR3 consists of 12 residues. CDR1 MDHEN and CDR2 SYDVKM come from the germline V gene. This CDR3 is CAILGSNQPQHF. CDR3 sequence (DNA): TGTGCCATCCTGGGCAGCAATCAGCCCCAGCATTTT.

V usage is TRBV23-1 and J usage is TRBJ1-6, with D maybe TRBD1 (6 bases). TRBV23-1 is an ORF; its function is uncertain. This CDR3 is 21 amino acids long. The germline V and J ends were trimmed by 2 bases and 4 bases, with 27 bases remaining between them. The CDR3 region has the DNA TGCGCCAGCAGTCAACCTCGGACAGCCCTAACGCCGCGCGTATATAATTCACCCCTCCACTTT. Amino acid sequence: CASSQPRTALTPRVYNSPLHF.